This T cell receptor (beta chain) was sequenced for a study of T cell responses to AZD1222 COVID-19 vaccine. Germline values: CDR1 LGHDT, CDR2 YNNKEL (reference sequence). The CDR3 has 17 residues. V dropped 0 bases and J dropped 0; count of bases not matched to a gene: 7. The table came from immunoSEQ multiplex PCR; TCRdb's copy has only in-frame clones and leaves some out. Of about 94,000 clones in the sample, 85% were seen once. This sequence originates from an adult who received the AZD1222 COVID-19 vaccine. This material consisted of peripheral blood, taken 28 days after the second AZD1222 dose. The V call is TRBV3-1 (or the pseudogene TRBV3-2), the J call TRBJ2-5; the match to TRBD2 covers 7 bases. The CDR3 loop is CASSQDWRGKYQETQYF. As DNA, the CDR3 is TGTGCCAGCAGCCAAGATTGGCGGGGGAAGTACCAAGAGACCCAGTACTTC.